These T cell receptor beta chains were read from a single sample in a study of shared clonotypes between healthy human individuals. The repertoire was sequenced with immunoSEQ multiplex PCR; TCRdb's copy has only in-frame clones and lacks some. The repertoire has approximately 2,200,000 clones, under 95% of them found once; the top ten carry about 1.5%. The material sequenced was naive CD8+ T cells from PBMCs. These receptors originate from a young man in good health. Some clones in this sample may be carry-over from other donors' samples. The CDR3 runs from the conserved cysteine through the conserved F or W. The order of the fields is D gene, J gene, V gene, clone size, CDR3 DNA, CDR3 protein. A D gene is named only where the DNA matches it firmly. Clone sizes are given selectively: once, few, many, or a class where the clone is expanded.

>TRBD1|TRBJ1-4|TRBV4-2|.
TGTGCCAGCAGCCAAGAACAGGGGGCTGCTAATGAAAAACTGTTTTTT
CASSQEQGAANEKLFF
>TRBD2|TRBJ2-2|TRBV9|.
TGTGCCAGCACCGGCGGGAGGAGCGGGTCCACCGGGGAGCTGTTTTTT
CASTGGRSGSTGELFF
>.|TRBJ2-7|TRBV10-3|once
TGTGCCATCAGGATAGATGGAAGGGAGTACTTC
CAIRIDGREYF
>.|TRBJ2-2|TRBV29-1|once
TGCAGCGTTCTTCAGGGAAGCACCGGGGAGCTGTTTTTT
CSVLQGSTGELFF
>TRBD2|TRBJ2-5|TRBV29-1|.
TGCAGCGTTCCCCCAGAGGGGACTAGCCTAGAGACCCAGTACTTC
CSVPPEGTSLETQYF
>.|TRBJ1-2|TRBV5-5|.
TGTGCCAGCAGCAGGACAGATAAAACTTACTATGGCTACACCTTC
CASSRTDKTYYGYTF
>TRBD1|TRBJ2-6|TRBV5-1|.
TGCGCCAGCAGCTCCGGGACAGGGAACTCTGGGGCCAACGTCCTGACTTTC
CASSSGTGNSGANVLTF
>TRBD1|TRBJ2-3|TRBV9|.
TGTGCCAGTAAAAGGGGGCACACAGATACGCAGTATTTT
CASKRGHTDTQYF
>TRBD1|TRBJ2-6|TRBV29-1|.
TGCAGCGTTGAAGACCGGGACAGGCTCTCTGGGGCCAACGTCCTGACTTTC
CSVEDRDRLSGANVLTF
>.|TRBJ2-7|TRBV30|.
TGTGCCTGGAGTGTATACGAAGCGGAGCAGTACTTC
CAWSVYEAEQYF